This T cell receptor beta chain was identified in a study of regulatory T cells in long-lasting Graves disease. This CDR3 spans 13 amino acids. CDR1 is ENHRY and CDR2 is SYGVKD in the germline V gene. The V end lost 9 bases, the J end lost 6 bases, and 12 bases lay between the germline ends. TCR beta libraries were built with iRepertoire HTBI primers and Arm-PCR of CDR3 regions. One entry per CDR3 protein results from TCRdb running MiXCR on the multiplex PCR reads. Of about 470,000 distinct CDR3 sequences in the sample, less than 25% were seen once. Specified time point: persistent/refractory GD, antithyroid drugs over 5 years with positive TRAb. RNA isolated from PBMCs was used to make the TCR library. This clonotype was detected only a few times.

The chain links TRBV10-3 to TRBJ2-6; D is unresolved. This receptor was identified in a female donor with Graves disease. Here the sequenced sample was peripheral blood mononuclear cells (PBMCs), taken when the disease was refractory, from a patient treated with antithyroid drugs. CDR3 coding DNA: TGTGCCATTCAAAGTTCGGCGGCCAACGTCCTGACTTTC. It yields the protein CAIQSSAANVLTF.